This passage covers 22 T cell receptor beta chains from one sample sequenced in a study of blood T cells in healthy people across ages. Next came a second PCR, run for 7 to 11 cycles, which used a sample-barcoded 5' primer along with a J-beta primer mix. TCRdb reprocessed the 5' RACE reads via MiXCR and lists one record per CDR3 protein. Here the sample spans approximately 900,000 distinct CDR3 sequences, 40% to 60% being singletons. The sequencing sample was made of blood. The receptors were sampled from a man aged 30 to 45 in good health.

In the case of this clonotype: Mismatch with germline at one junction end may stem from a read error. This chain's CDR3 is CARTLRGNTGAFF. DNA of the CDR3: TGTGCCCGCACCCTAAGGGGGAACACTGGAGCTTTCTTT. The chain uses TRBV6-5 and TRBJ1-1, with D possibly being TRBD1 (6 bases). The CDR3 extends over 13 amino acids. Germline V CDR1 and CDR2: MNHEY, SVGAGI.

The chain combines TRBV29-1 with TRBJ1-4; D unresolved. The V gene's germline CDR1 is SQVTM and CDR2 ANQGSEA. The V end lost 6 bases, the J end lost 0 bases, and 8 bases lay between the germline ends. The CDR3 runs 13 residues. The CDR3: CSVGPATNEKLFF. CDR3 bases: TGCAGCGTAGGGCCAGCAACTAATGAAAAACTGTTTTTT.

This clonotype came up once. This chain connects TRBV4-1 to TRBJ2-5; tentative D call: TRBD1 (6 bases). The CDR3 covers 16 residues. In germline, CDR1 is MGHRA, CDR2 YSYEKL. The V end was cut by 1 base, the J end by 5 bases, with 17 bases between. CDR3 bases: TGCGCCAGCAGCCAAGTGGGGGCTATAGTGTTCGAGACCCAGTACTTC. Protein sequence: CASSQVGAIVFETQYF.

This clonotype was seen a handful of times. The chain couples TRBV4-1 to TRBJ2-3; D gene uncertain. V gave up 1 base and J gave up 5 bases, with 16 bases separating them. The CDR3 totals 16 residues. Germline CDR1 and CDR2: MGHRA and YSYEKL. This CDR3 reads CASSQAATRVGDTQYF. CDR3 DNA sequence: TGCGCCAGCAGCCAAGCGGCGACTCGCGTAGGAGATACGCAGTATTTT.

The chain recombines TRBV24-1 with TRBJ1-5; D gene ambiguous. Trimming removed 5 bases from V and 6 bases from J, with 16 bases in between. Germline V gene lookup returns CDR1 KGHDR and CDR2 SFDVKD. This CDR3 has 15 residues. CDR3 region: CATSVEDPPFQPQHF. The DNA for the CDR3 is TGTGCCACCAGTGTCGAAGATCCCCCGTTTCAGCCCCAGCATTTT.

This clonotype turned up a few times. The rearrangement joins TRBV6-5 to TRBJ2-3, with D possibly being TRBD1 (7 bases). V shed 3 bases and J shed 3 bases, with 13 bases lying between them. Germline CDR1 is MNHEY and CDR2 is SVGAGI. CDR3 length: 15 amino acids. DNA of the CDR3: TGTGCCAGCAGTTATATGGAGGGGGCAACAGATACGCAGTATTTT. Its translation is CASSYMEGATDTQYF.

The chain is built from TRBV6-1 and TRBJ1-2; TRBD1 aligns across 8 bases. After removal of 1 base from V and 4 bases from J, the junction contained 11 bases not matched to a gene. Germline V gene data show CDR1 as MNHNS and CDR2 as SASEGT. The CDR3 has 17 amino acids. The CDR3 loop is CASSEGFGAGGGYGYTF. The CDR3 nucleotides are TGTGCCAGCAGTGAAGGATTTGGGGCAGGGGGCGGCTATGGCTACACCTTC.

This clonotype was observed a handful of times. V usage is TRBV6-5 and J usage is TRBJ2-3, with 8 bases fitting TRBD2. The CDR3 covers 13 residues. V lost 7 bases and J lost 3; bases outside the gene matches: 3. The germline gives CDR1 MNHEY, CDR2 SVGAGI. In nucleotides, the CDR3 is TGTGCCAGCATGGGCGGGGGGACAGATACGCAGTATTTT. It encodes CASMGGGTDTQYF.

The chain combines TRBV14 with TRBJ1-2, with 9 bases aligning to TRBD1. Germline values: CDR1 SGHDN, CDR2 FVKESK. J was trimmed by 8 bases and V by 2 bases; bases with no gene match: 12. The CDR3 is made up of 16 amino acids. The CDR3 region is CASSQLGQGGKGGYTF. The DNA for the CDR3 is TGTGCCAGCAGCCAACTGGGACAGGGAGGAAAGGGAGGCTACACCTTC.

In DNA form, the CDR3 reads TGTGCCATCAGCGACTCCGGGACTAGCGGTTACGAGCAGTACTTC. Amino acid sequence: CAISDSGTSGYEQYF. This chain joins TRBV10-3 and TRBJ2-7, with TRBD2 matching 11 bases. CDR1 ENHRY and CDR2 SYGVKD come from the germline V gene. The CDR3 consists of 15 residues. The junction had 8 bases not matched to a gene; V was cut back by 6 bases and J by 4 bases.

The gene calls are TRBV7-8 and TRBJ2-3; 10 bases agree with TRBD1. Per the germline V gene, CDR1 is SGHVS and CDR2 is FQNEAQ. There are 17 residues in the CDR3. V lost 2 bases to trimming and J lost 2 bases; unmatched junction nucleotides: 7. The CDR3 nucleotides are TGTGCCAGCAGCTTAAAAGGGACAGGGGCCACCACAGATACGCAGTATTTT. The encoded protein is CASSLKGTGATTDTQYF.

Concerning this clonotype itself: One end of the junction varies from germline; a read error may be responsible. CDR3 DNA: TGTGCCCGCAGCGGGCAAATCCTTACGGAGACCCAGTACTTC. It yields the protein CARSGQILTETQYF. The V and J genes are TRBV12-3 or TRBV12-4 and TRBJ2-7; TRBD2 is a possible D gene (6 bases). The better agreement between TRBJ2-5 and the DNA end casts doubt on the J call. CDR3 length: 14 residues.

The rearrangement joins TRBV6-5 to TRBJ2-3, with 10 bases that match TRBD2. The V segment lost 2 bases and the J segment 1 base; nucleotides outside the gene matches: 9. The CDR3 is 18 amino acids. CDR1 and CDR2 (germline): MNHEY, SVGAGI. The CDR3 loop reads CASSYGSGGAGGTDTQYF. The CDR3 coding sequence is TGTGCCAGCAGTTACGGAAGCGGGGGGGCTGGAGGCACAGATACGCAGTATTTT.

For the CDR3, the DNA is TGCGCCAGCAGCTTCGGGACAGGGGGGTTCACTGAAGCTTTCTTT. As protein: CASSFGTGGFTEAFF. The chain joins TRBV5-1 to TRBJ1-1; TRBD1 agrees at 11 bases. The CDR3 sequence is 15 residues long. Germline V gene lookup returns CDR1 SGHRS and CDR2 YFSETQ. V lost 2 bases to trimming and J lost 4 bases; unmatched junction nucleotides: 4.

The gene calls are TRBV6-2 or TRBV6-3 and TRBJ2-5; D possibly corresponds to TRBD1 (6 bases). Germline-derived CDR1 and CDR2 are MNHEY and SVGEGT. The germline V and J ends were trimmed by 6 bases and 5 bases, with 13 bases remaining between them. This CDR3 is 13 amino acids long. The CDR3 coding sequence is TGTGCCAGCAGCCGCGGACAGACGGAGACCCAGTACTTC. The encoded protein is CASSRGQTETQYF.

The chain carries TRBV12-3 or TRBV12-4 and TRBJ1-1; D unresolved. The CDR3 loop spans 12 amino acids. The ends were cut back, 7 bases at V and 11 bases at J, with 17 bases in the middle. CDR3 DNA sequence: TGTGCCAGCAATGAGGGCCAGGATGAGGCTTTCTTT. This encodes CASNEGQDEAFF.

This clonotype was seen a handful of times. V gene TRBV7-2 combines with J gene TRBJ2-7; tentative D call: TRBD2 (5 bases). Trimming stripped 4 bases from V and 6 bases from J, with 13 bases between. CDR1 and CDR2 from the germline V gene are SGHTA and FQGNSA. This CDR3 has 13 amino acids. The CDR3, as DNA: TGTGCCAGCAGCTCGGTCACTAGTTCCGAGCAGTACTTC. Amino acid sequence: CASSSVTSSEQYF.

This clonotype has a count of ten or more. The CDR3 loop reads CASSQEGQMGNIQYF. The CDR3 DNA sequence: TGTGCCAGCAGCCAAGAAGGTCAGATGGGGAACATTCAGTACTTC. The chain joins TRBV4-2 to TRBJ2-4; D remains ambiguous. Trimming took 0 bases from V and 7 from J, leaving 13 bases between them. The CDR3 sequence is 15 residues long. Germline V CDR1 and CDR2: LGHNA, YNFKEQ.

In the case of this clonotype: The DNA is omitted, as the CDR3 cannot be located on it reliably, and the CDR3 follows TCRdb's listing. This chain links TRBV27 with TRBJ1-5; the tabulated D call, TRBD1, remains unverified against the DNA. The CDR3 extends over 15 residues, inclusive of both ends. The germline V gene encodes CDR1 MNHEY and CDR2 SMNVEV (reference sequence). CDR3 loop: CASSWGTGSNQPRHF.

The chain uses TRBV20-1 and TRBJ1-6; 9 bases map to TRBD1. CDR3 size: 15 residues. Germline V gene lookup returns CDR1 DFQATT and CDR2 SNEGSKA (reference sequence). The V segment lost 5 bases and the J segment 5 bases; nucleotides outside the gene matches: 7. The DNA of the CDR3 is TGCAGTGCTTTGGGACAGGGATATGATAATTCACCCCTCCACTTT. It translates to CSALGQGYDNSPLHF.

This clonotype showed up just a few times. The rearrangement uses TRBV4-2 and TRBJ2-5; D is tentatively TRBD1 or TRBD2 (5 bases each). Germline CDR1 LGHNA, CDR2 YNFKEQ. This CDR3 has 16 amino acids. Trimming cost V 0 bases and J 3 bases, with 14 bases left between them. CDR3: CASSQDRLAREETQYF. The CDR3, as DNA: TGTGCCAGCAGCCAAGATCGGCTAGCCAGGGAAGAGACCCAGTACTTC.

This clonotype was seen a few times. The chain has TRBV2 and TRBJ2-7; D not resolved. The germline gives CDR1 SNHLY, CDR2 FYNNEI. There are 12 residues in the CDR3. The germline V and J ends were trimmed by 3 bases and 3 bases, with 6 bases remaining between them. The CDR3 spells CASSETLYEQYF. The CDR3 coding sequence is TGTGCCAGCAGTGAGACGCTCTACGAGCAGTACTTC.